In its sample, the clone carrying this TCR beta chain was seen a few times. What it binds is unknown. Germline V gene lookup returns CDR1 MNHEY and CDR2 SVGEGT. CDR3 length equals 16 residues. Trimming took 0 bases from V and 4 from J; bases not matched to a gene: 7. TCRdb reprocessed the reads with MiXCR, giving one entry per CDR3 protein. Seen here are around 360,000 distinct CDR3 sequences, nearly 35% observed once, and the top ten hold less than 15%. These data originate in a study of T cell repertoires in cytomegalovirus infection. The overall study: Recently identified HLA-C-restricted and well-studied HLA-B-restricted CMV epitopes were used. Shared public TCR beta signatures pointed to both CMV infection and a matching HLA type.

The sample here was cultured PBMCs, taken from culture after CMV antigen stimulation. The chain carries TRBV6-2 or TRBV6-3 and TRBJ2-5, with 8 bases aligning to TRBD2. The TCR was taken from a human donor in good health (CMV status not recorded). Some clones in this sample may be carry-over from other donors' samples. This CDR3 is CASSYSRWLAGETQYF. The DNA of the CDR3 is TGTGCCAGCAGTTACTCCCGGTGGCTAGCGGGAGAGACCCAGTACTTC.